This T cell receptor beta chain was recovered during a study of early T cells in non-severe SARS-CoV-2 infection. Study in general: The authors sequenced bulk RNA from unsorted whole blood, leaving chains unpaired. Study-level points and caveats: Anti-spike CD8 responses were favored in VDJdb matching, and private and CD4 specificities were missed.

This clonotype was counted a few times. Its cognate antigen is unknown. Individual cDNA molecules received unique molecular identifiers during library preparation. TCRdb analysed the 5' RACE reads with MiXCR anew, one entry per CDR3 protein. The data show around 32,000 distinct CDR3 sequences, around 6% seen once. This CDR3 has 14 amino acids. Germline assignment: CDR1 SEHNR and CDR2 FQNEAQ (reference sequence). V lost 2 bases and J lost 1, with 8 bases in between. Sequenced: whole blood. The chain recombines TRBV7-9 with TRBJ1-1; no firm D call. The sequence was obtained from an adult who was a healthcare worker with PCR-confirmed SARS-CoV-2 infection or an uninfected control (not recorded which). The chain's CDR3 is CASSLNAENTEAFF. The CDR3 coding sequence is TGTGCCAGCAGCTTAAATGCGGAGAACACTGAAGCTTTCTTT. The whole variable domain, filled in from reference TRBV7-9 and TRBJ1-1, reads DTGVSQNPRHKITKRGQNVTFRCDPISEHNRLYWYRQTLGQGPEFLTYFQNEAQLEKSRLLSDRFSAERPKGSFSTLEIQRTEQGDSAMYLCASSLNAENTEAFFGQGTRLTVV.